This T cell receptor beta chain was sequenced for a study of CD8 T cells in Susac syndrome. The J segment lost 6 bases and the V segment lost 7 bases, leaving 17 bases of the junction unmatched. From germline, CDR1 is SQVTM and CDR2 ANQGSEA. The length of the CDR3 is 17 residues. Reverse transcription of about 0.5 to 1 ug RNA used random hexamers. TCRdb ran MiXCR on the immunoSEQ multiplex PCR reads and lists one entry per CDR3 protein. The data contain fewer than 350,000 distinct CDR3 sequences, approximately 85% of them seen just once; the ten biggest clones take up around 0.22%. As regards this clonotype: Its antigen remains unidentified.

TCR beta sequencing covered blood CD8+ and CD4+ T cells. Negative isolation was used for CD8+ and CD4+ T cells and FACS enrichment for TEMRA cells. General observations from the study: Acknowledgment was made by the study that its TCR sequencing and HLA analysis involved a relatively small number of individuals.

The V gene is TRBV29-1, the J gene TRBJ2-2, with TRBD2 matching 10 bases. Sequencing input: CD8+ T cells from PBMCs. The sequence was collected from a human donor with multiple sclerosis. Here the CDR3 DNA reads TGCAGCGGTGGTTCGCTAGCGGGAGATGGGGTCGCCGGGGAGCTGTTTTTT. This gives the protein CSGGSLAGDGVAGELFF.